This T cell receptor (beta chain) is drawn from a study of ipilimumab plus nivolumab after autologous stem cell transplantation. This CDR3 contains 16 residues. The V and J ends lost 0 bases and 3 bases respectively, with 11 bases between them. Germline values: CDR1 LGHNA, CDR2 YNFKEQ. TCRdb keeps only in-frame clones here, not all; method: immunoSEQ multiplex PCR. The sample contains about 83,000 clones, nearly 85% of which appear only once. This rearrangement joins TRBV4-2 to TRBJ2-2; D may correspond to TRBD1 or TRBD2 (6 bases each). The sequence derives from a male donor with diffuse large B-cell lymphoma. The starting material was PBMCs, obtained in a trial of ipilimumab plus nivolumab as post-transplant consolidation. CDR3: CASSQDWGADTGELFF. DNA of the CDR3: TGTGCCAGCAGCCAAGATTGGGGGGCCGACACCGGGGAGCTGTTTTTT.